This T cell receptor beta chain was captured in a study of T-cell memory formation after mild COVID-19. The germline gives CDR1 MNHEY, CDR2 SVGEGT. The CDR3 extends over 19 amino acids. V gave up 2 bases and J gave up 3 bases, with 25 bases separating them. Each CDR3 protein gets one entry after TCRdb re-called the 5' RACE reads with MiXCR. The data hold over 250,000 distinct CDR3 sequences, with about 16% observed a single time. This clonotype came up a few times. Its cognate antigen is unknown. Points from the study as a whole: Memory cells collected pre-infection included some clones that later responded, suggesting cross-reactive memory joined. Later expanders leaned CD4+, whereas clones that contracted between day 15 and 85 were balanced CD4/CD8.

The sample taken for sequencing was PBMCs or a T cell subset sorted from them (not recorded which). The chain uses TRBV6-2 or TRBV6-3 and TRBJ1-2; D ambiguous. The TCR comes from a man younger than 35 who had mild COVID-19 (a few samples of this study predate the infection). Cell type and time point are not known. The CDR3 nucleotides are TGTGCCAGCAGTTACGCCTCAGTGGCTACCCCGATGATCGACTATGGCTACACCTTC. This sequence encodes CASSYASVATPMIDYGYTF.